This is a list of T cell receptor beta chains from one sample in a study of cytomegalovirus exposure and HLA in healthy donors. Assay: immunoSEQ multiplex PCR; the TCRdb copy retains only in-frame clones and omits some. Here the sample spans fewer than 250,000 clones, more than 65% being singletons. The sample was PBMCs. These receptors came from a woman aged 25 to 39 in good health and CMV-seropositive. Each CDR3 is given with its conserved first and last residue. A D gene is named only where the DNA matches it firmly. Size values are once, few and many counts, or a class for expanded clones, and some rows have none.

clone_size d_call j_call v_call cdr3_nt cdr3_aa
. TRBD2 TRBJ2-1 TRBV7-6 TGTGCCAGCAGCTTACGTATGGGACTAGCGGGAGGTAACGCCTACAATGAGCAGTTCTTC CASSLRMGLAGGNAYNEQFF
few . TRBJ1-1 TRBV7-8 TGTGCCAGCAGCTCCAGACAGGCCTTAGAGGCTTTCTTT CASSSRQALEAFF
. TRBD1 TRBJ1-1 TRBV27 TGTGCCACCAGGGACAGGGCGGATGGAGCTGAAGCTTTCTTT CATRDRADGAEAFF
. . TRBJ2-5 TRBV11-2 TGTGCCAGCAGCTTAGTTACAGGGAGCTACCAAGAGGCCCAGTACTTC CASSLVTGSYQEAQYF
. . TRBJ1-1 TRBV15 TGTGCCACCAGCAGAGCCCGTGAGGACACTGAAGCTTTCTTT CATSRAREDTEAFF
. . TRBJ2-7 TRBV7-6 TGTGCCAGCAGCTTAGGCGGGCCCATCCAGCAGTACTTC CASSLGGPIQQYF
few . TRBJ1-1 TRBV7-9 TGTGCCAGCAGGGGCCCGATCAGAATGAACACTGAAGCTTTCTTT CASRGPIRMNTEAFF
few . TRBJ2-7 TRBV7-9 TGTGCCAGCAGCTTAGGACAGACCCTAGGTACCGAGCAGTACTTC CASSLGQTLGTEQYF
. TRBD2 TRBJ2-7 TRBV4-1 TGCGCCAGCAGCCGAGAAGCGGGAGGGCCGGGGTACGAGCAGTACTTC CASSREAGGPGYEQYF
. TRBD2 TRBJ2-1 TRBV19 TGTGCCAGTAGGAGGGGACTAGCGGGAGTAAATGAGCAGTTCTTC CASRRGLAGVNEQFF
. TRBD1 TRBJ1-2 TRBV5-4 TGTGCCAGCAGCCCGACAGGGAGAGCTAACTATGGCTACACCTTC CASSPTGRANYGYTF
. . TRBJ2-1 TRBV19 TGTGCCAGTACTTATAGGAGTCTAGCCTATGAGCAGTTCTTC CASTYRSLAYEQFF
. TRBD1 TRBJ2-1 TRBV10-2 TGCGCCAGCAGTGACCCCAAGGGGACAGCCTACAATGAGCAGTTCTTC CASSDPKGTAYNEQFF
. TRBD1 TRBJ2-5 TRBV2 TGTGCCAGTACCAGACAGGGGACGGGAGAGACCCAGTACTTC CASTRQGTGETQYF
. TRBD1 TRBJ2-7 TRBV5-1 TGCGCCAGCAGCCCGCCCCGGGACAGGGCTTCGGACGAGCAGTACTTC CASSPPRDRASDEQYF
. . TRBJ1-3 TRBV27 TGTGCCAGCAGCTTCAAACGGGGAAACACCATATATTTT CASSFKRGNTIYF
. TRBD1 TRBJ1-2 TRBV28 TGTGCCAGCAGTTTTCCCGGGACAGGGGATAACTATGGCTACACCTTC CASSFPGTGDNYGYTF
. . TRBJ2-7 TRBV6-5 TGTGCCAGCAGTTACGGGGAGACCTACGAGCAGTACTTC CASSYGETYEQYF
. TRBD1 TRBJ1-1 TRBV7-9 TGTGCCAGCACCGGGACAGGTGGGGCTGAAGCTTTCTTT CASTGTGGAEAFF
. . TRBJ2-7 TRBV6-5 TGTGCCAGCAGTTATGTGCTCGGGTACGAGCAGTACTTC CASSYVLGYEQYF
. TRBD1 TRBJ2-7 TRBV11-2 TGTGCCAGCAGCGAGGGACAGCTTAATTCCTACGAGCAGTACTTC CASSEGQLNSYEQYF
. TRBD2 TRBJ2-1 TRBV7-7 TGTGCCAGCAGCACGGGACTAGGGAGGAATGAGCAGTTCTTC CASSTGLGRNEQFF
. . TRBJ2-7 TRBV29-1 TGCAGCGTTGAAGAACCTGGGGGGAGCTCCTACGAGCAGTACTTC CSVEEPGGSSYEQYF
few . TRBJ1-1 TRBV27 TGTGCCAGCAGTTTTTTCTCGAACACTGAAGCTTTCTTT CASSFFSNTEAFF
. TRBD2 TRBJ2-7 TRBV7-9 TGTGCCAGCAGCCCGACTAGCGGGAGGGCCTCCGGAACCTACGAGCAGTACTTC CASSPTSGRASGTYEQYF
. TRBD1 TRBJ1-4 TRBV7-2 TGTGCCAGCAGCTTTCGGCAGGGGGGTGAAAAACTGTTTTTT CASSFRQGGEKLFF
once TRBD1 TRBJ1-5 TRBV15 TGTGCCACCAGCACCCCCCAGGGGGAGGTTATAGGGCCCCAGCATTTT CATSTPQGEVIGPQHF
few TRBD1 TRBJ2-2 TRBV28 TGTGCCAGCAGTTTAACACAGGGGGCCGGGGAGCTGTTTTTT CASSLTQGAGELFF
once . TRBJ1-2 TRBV6-5 TGTGCCAGCAGTTATACAGGGAGTGGCTATGGCTACACCTTC CASSYTGSGYGYTF
. TRBD1 TRBJ1-1 TRBV6-6 TGTGCCAGCAGTAACCGGCGACAGGGTAGGACTGAAGCTTTCTTT CASSNRRQGRTEAFF
once . TRBJ1-2 TRBV25-1 TGTGCCCGTGGACGGAGGGGGAGGGGGTATGGCTACACCTTC CARGRRGRGYGYTF
. . TRBJ2-3 TRBV12-5 TGTGCTAGTAGCGACAGCTACACAGATACGCAGTATTTT CASSDSYTDTQYF
. TRBD2 TRBJ2-7 TRBV5-3 TGTGCCAGAAGCGCGACTAGCGGGAGTACCTACGAGCAGTACTTC CARSATSGSTYEQYF
. TRBD1 TRBJ1-5 TRBV5-1 TGCGCCAGCAGCTGGGACGCAGGGGGCGGGGATCAGCCCCAGCATTTT CASSWDAGGGDQPQHF
. . TRBJ2-1 TRBV4-1 TGCGCCAGCAGCCAAGAACTCGGAGACTACAATGAGCAGTTCTTC CASSQELGDYNEQFF
few TRBD2 TRBJ2-3 TRBV28 TGTGCCAGCAGCCTCGGGCGGGAGGAGGTAGATACGCAGTATTTT CASSLGREEVDTQYF
. . TRBJ1-2 TRBV28 TGTGCCAGCAGTTTAAGCAACTATGGCTACACCTTC CASSLSNYGYTF
. TRBD2 TRBJ2-7 TRBV9 TGTGCCAGCAGCCCCAGCGGGAGTCCCTCTTTAAACTCCTACGAGCAGTACTTC CASSPSGSPSLNSYEQYF
few . TRBJ1-1 TRBV5-6 TGTGCCAGCAGCTTGCCCCCCGTCGGAGGGCTGAACACTGAAGCTTTCTTT CASSLPPVGGLNTEAFF
few TRBD2 TRBJ2-2 TRBV19 TGTGCCAGTAGTATATTTGCGGGAGGGCCTCGCACCGGGGAGCTGTTTTTT CASSIFAGGPRTGELFF
. TRBD1 TRBJ1-2 TRBV6-5 TGTGCCAGCACAGGAGACAGGGGCGGATCCTATGGCTACACCTTC CASTGDRGGSYGYTF
once TRBD2 TRBJ2-1 TRBV4-2 TGTGCCAGCAGCCAATTAGCGGGAGGGGGGGATGAGCAGTTCTTC CASSQLAGGGDEQFF
. TRBD2 TRBJ2-7 TRBV7-2 TGTGCCAGCAGTTCACGGACTAGCGGATACGAGCAGTACTTC CASSSRTSGYEQYF
. TRBD2 TRBJ2-3 TRBV11-2 TGTGCCAGCAGCTTATCTCGGGGAGGGCCAGATACGCAGTATTTT CASSLSRGGPDTQYF
. . TRBJ1-1 TRBV13 TGTGCCAGCAGCTCGTCCGAGAGAAACACTGAAGCTTTCTTT CASSSSERNTEAFF
. TRBD2 TRBJ2-7 TRBV6-1 TGTGCCAGCAGTGAGTGGGCGGGAGTGCCTGAAGAGCAGTACTTC CASSEWAGVPEEQYF
. . TRBJ2-1 TRBV28 TGTGCCAGCAGAGGAGAGGCGTATAATGAGCAGTTCTTC CASRGEAYNEQFF
. TRBD1 TRBJ2-1 TRBV7-9 TGTGCCAGCAGCTTGGGACAGGGGACCTACAATGAGCAGTTCTTC CASSLGQGTYNEQFF
. TRBD1 TRBJ2-1 TRBV18 TGTGCCAGCTTGGACAGGGGGGTCAATGAGCAGTTCTTC CASLDRGVNEQFF
. TRBD1 TRBJ1-1 TRBV29-1 TGCAGCGCAGGGGACAGAACGAACACTGAAGCTTTCTTT CSAGDRTNTEAFF
. TRBD2 TRBJ2-4 TRBV19 TGTGCCAGTAGTGGGCTAGCGGGAGTACTGAACATTCAGTACTTC CASSGLAGVLNIQYF
. . TRBJ2-7 TRBV6-6 TGTGCCAGCAGTTACTCGAGCGGCAGTCTCTCCTACGAGCAGTACTTC CASSYSSGSLSYEQYF
. TRBD1 TRBJ2-1 TRBV6-6 TGTGCCAGCAGCCATGGACAGGGGGAATTTGGTGAGCAGTTCTTC CASSHGQGEFGEQFF